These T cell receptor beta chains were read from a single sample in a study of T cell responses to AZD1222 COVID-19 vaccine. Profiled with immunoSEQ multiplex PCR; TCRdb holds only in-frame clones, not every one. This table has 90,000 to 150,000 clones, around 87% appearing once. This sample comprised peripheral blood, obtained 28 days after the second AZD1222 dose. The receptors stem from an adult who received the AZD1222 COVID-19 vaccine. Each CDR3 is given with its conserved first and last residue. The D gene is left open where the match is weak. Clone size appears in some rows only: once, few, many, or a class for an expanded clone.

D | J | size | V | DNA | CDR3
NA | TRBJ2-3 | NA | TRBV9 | TGTGCCAGCAGCGTTGGGACTTGGGCAGGGCGGTTTGGGGATACGCAGTATTTT | CASSVGTWAGRFGDTQYF
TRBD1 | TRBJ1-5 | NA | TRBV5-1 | TGCGCCAGCAGCCGGGGGACAGGGAATAGCAATCAGCCCCAGCATTTT | CASSRGTGNSNQPQHF
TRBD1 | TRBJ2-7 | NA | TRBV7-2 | TGTGCCAGCGGGAGACAGGGAACCTACGAGCAGTACTTC | CASGRQGTYEQYF
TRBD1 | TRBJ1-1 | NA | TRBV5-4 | TGTGCCAGCAGCAACGACAGGGGTTTAACTTTCTTT | CASSNDRGLTFF
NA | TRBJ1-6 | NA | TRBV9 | TGTGCCAGCAGCGTAGATGGCCTATATTCACCCCTCCACTTT | CASSVDGLYSPLHF
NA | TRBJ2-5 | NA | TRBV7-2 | TGTGCCAGCAGCTTAGGACCGAGCGAGACCCAGTACTTC | CASSLGPSETQYF
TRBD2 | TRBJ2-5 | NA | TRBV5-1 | TGCGCCAGCAGCTTGGTCGCGGGGGAAGAGACCCAGTACTTC | CASSLVAGEETQYF
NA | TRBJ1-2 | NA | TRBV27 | TGTGCCAGCAGGGACAGAGCTAACTATGGCTACACCTTC | CASRDRANYGYTF
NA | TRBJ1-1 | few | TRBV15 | TGTGCCACCAGGGCGCTAAGCAACACTGAAGCTTTCTTT | CATRALSNTEAFF
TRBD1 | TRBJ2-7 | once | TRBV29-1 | TGCAGTACCGGGACAGGGGGCTACGAGCAGTACTTC | CSTGTGGYEQYF
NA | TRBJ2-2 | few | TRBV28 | TGTGCCTCAGGGAACGGGGAGCTGTTTTTT | CASGNGELFF
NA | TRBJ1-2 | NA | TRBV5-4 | TGTGCCAGCAGCTTGGACACTATGAACTATGGCTACACCTTC | CASSLDTMNYGYTF
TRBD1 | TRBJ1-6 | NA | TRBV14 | TGTGCCAGCAGCCAAGCTGGGACAGGGTTTCCCCTCCACTTT | CASSQAGTGFPLHF
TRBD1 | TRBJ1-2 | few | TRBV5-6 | TGTGCCAGCAGCCCCGGACAGGGGGGGTATGGCTACACCTTC | CASSPGQGGYGYTF
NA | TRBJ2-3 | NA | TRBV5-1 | TGCGCCAGCAGCTTGGATCTGGCGGGGCAAGATACGCAGTATTTT | CASSLDLAGQDTQYF
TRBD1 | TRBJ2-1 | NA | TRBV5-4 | TGTGCCAGCAGCGGTCCGAGGACAGGGGCTTACAATGAGCAGTTCTTC | CASSGPRTGAYNEQFF
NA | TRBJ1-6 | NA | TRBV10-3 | TGTGCCATCGGGACATCTAATTCACCCCTCCACTTT | CAIGTSNSPLHF
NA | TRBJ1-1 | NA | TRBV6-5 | TGTGCCAGCAAAGGGGGGAACACTGAAGCTTTCTTT | CASKGGNTEAFF
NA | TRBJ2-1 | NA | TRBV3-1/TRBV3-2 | TGTGCCAGCAGCCAAACAAACAATGAGCAGTTCTTC | CASSQTNNEQFF
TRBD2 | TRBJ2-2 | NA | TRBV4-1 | TGCGCCAGCAGCCCCCGCGGGGGGGCGAACACCGGGGAGCTGTTTTTT | CASSPRGGANTGELFF
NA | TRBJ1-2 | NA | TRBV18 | TGTGCCAGCTCACCACCCTCCCCAGCCAGTCATGGCTACACCTTC | CASSPPSPASHGYTF
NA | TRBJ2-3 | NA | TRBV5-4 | TGTGCCAGCAGCTTTGGCTTTAGCGTGGGCACAGATACGCAGTATTTT | CASSFGFSVGTDTQYF